One and the same sample provided the 28 T cell receptor beta chains below, sequenced in a study of CD8+ T cells in alopecia areata. The treatment denotes: oral pan-JAK inhibitor, 5-10 mg twice daily. It was cDNA, reverse transcribed from extracted RNA, that served as the sequencing template. Sequenced by immunoSEQ multiplex PCR; TCRdb stores in-frame clones only, minus some. Of fewer than 250,000 clones listed, around two fifths were seen once; the top ten hold 0.4% to 0.55%. The sample was CD4+ T cells sorted from blood, taken at roughly week 30, from a patient treated with tofacitinib. The source of these receptors is a human donor with alopecia areata.

The sample holds a few counts of this clone. The V call is TRBV20-1, the J call TRBJ1-1, with D possibly matching TRBD1 (5 bases). V lost 6 bases and J lost 4, with 9 bases in between. This CDR3 comprises 11 residues. Germline-derived CDR1 and CDR2 are DFQATT and SNEGSKA (reference sequence). The CDR3 loop reads CSASQGTEAFF. The CDR3 DNA follows: TGCAGTGCCTCCCAGGGCACTGAAGCTTTCTTT.

The chain links TRBV6-6 to TRBJ2-2; 11 bases align to TRBD1. In germline, CDR1 is MNHNY, CDR2 SVGAGI (reference sequence). The CDR3 runs to 14 residues. V shed 7 bases and J 4 bases; nucleotides not matched to a gene: 2. The CDR3, as DNA: TGTGCCAGCACCGGGACAGGGGGCACCGGGGAGCTGTTTTTT. Its translation is CASTGTGGTGELFF.

This chain links TRBV9 with TRBJ1-2; D remains ambiguous. Trimming shortened V by 3 bases and J by 1 base, and 10 bases separated the two germline ends. The germline gives CDR1 SGDLS, CDR2 YYNGEE. CDR3 length equals 14 residues. Here the CDR3 DNA reads TGTGCCAGCAGCGCCCGGGCCAATAACTATGGCTACACCTTC. It specifies CASSARANNYGYTF.

There are a few counts of this clone. V usage is TRBV7-9 and J usage is TRBJ2-3; possible D gene TRBD2, 5 bases. V lost 5 bases and J lost 0, with 9 bases in between. Germline CDR1 reads SEHNR; CDR2 reads FQNEAQ (reference sequence). The CDR3 has 14 residues. The CDR3 loop is CASSIGLSTDTQYF. The CDR3 coding sequence is TGTGCCAGCAGCATCGGACTGAGCACAGATACGCAGTATTTT.

The CDR3 here is CASSLDDRAGTQYF. CDR3 nucleotide sequence: TGTGCCAGCAGCTTAGACGACCGGGCTGGTACGCAGTATTTT. This sequence joins TRBV7-2 and TRBJ2-3, with D unresolved. The V and J ends lost 1 base and 8 bases respectively, with 13 bases between them. Germline V gives CDR1 SGHTA, CDR2 FQGNSA. The CDR3 spans 14 residues.

This chain joins TRBV30 and TRBJ1-2, with 10 bases lining up with TRBD1. The CDR3 has 17 amino acids. Trimming removed 0 bases from V and 0 bases from J; junction bases left unmatched: 7. Germline CDR1 is GTSNPN and CDR2 is SVGIG (reference sequence). CDR3 nucleotides: TGTGCCTGGAGTGTTTGGGACAGGGGAGGTTCTAACTATGGCTACACCTTC. Translation gives CAWSVWDRGGSNYGYTF.

This chain connects TRBV4-1 to TRBJ2-7; 8 nucleotides line up with TRBD1. Germline loops: CDR1 MGHRA, CDR2 YSYEKL. Trimming took 5 bases from V and 0 from J; bases not matched to a gene: 6. The CDR3 contains 15 residues. The CDR3 bases are TGCGCCAGCAGCGCCGGACAGGGCAACTCCTACGAGCAGTACTTC. This translates into CASSAGQGNSYEQYF.

The genes are TRBV7-2 and TRBJ1-2, with D possibly being TRBD1 (6 bases). CDR3 length: 14 residues. V was pared by 3 bases and J by 6 bases, with 14 bases between. Germline V lookup: CDR1 SGHTA, CDR2 FQGNSA. CDR3 DNA sequence: TGTGCCAGCAGCTTTGATCAGGGGAGGAATGGCTACACCTTC. Translated: CASSFDQGRNGYTF.

This sequence joins TRBV7-2 and TRBJ2-3; D call uncertain. The V gene lost 6 bases and the J gene lost 4 bases, with 5 bases spanning the gap. The CDR3 spans 11 residues. From germline, CDR1 is SGHTA and CDR2 FQGNSA. The CDR3 is CASRVADTQYF. CDR3 in DNA: TGTGCCAGCAGAGTAGCAGATACGCAGTATTTT. The full variable domain, rest sourced from reference TRBV7-2 and TRBJ2-3, is GAGVSQSPSNKVTEKGKDVELRCDPISGHTALYWYRQSLGQGLEFLIYFQGNSAPDKSGLPSDRFSAERTGGSVSTLTIQRTQQEDSAVYLCASRVADTQYFGPGTRLTVL.

This clone was recorded a few times. The gene calls are TRBV29-1 and TRBJ1-6; D gene uncertain. Per the germline V gene, CDR1 is SQVTM and CDR2 is ANQGSEA. There are 13 residues in the CDR3. The V end lost 6 bases, the J end lost 7 bases, and 13 bases lay between the germline ends. The CDR3, as DNA: TGCAGCGTCGCGGAGTCGGAGAATTCACCCCTCCACTTT. Protein: CSVAESENSPLHF.

The chain joins TRBV5-1 to TRBJ1-2, with TRBD1 identical over 7 bases. Losses at the gene ends were 2 bases for V and 2 bases for J; bases not matched to a gene: 6. This CDR3 region has 15 residues. Germline lookup yields CDR1 SGHRS and CDR2 YFSETQ. The CDR3 nucleotides read TGCGCCAGCAGCTTAGGAGGGGGCGCCAACTATGGCTACACCTTC. Protein sequence: CASSLGGGANYGYTF.

In nucleotides, the CDR3 is TGCGCCAGCAGCCAAGATGATTTCGGGGCCTATAATTCACCCCTCCACTTT. Protein: CASSQDDFGAYNSPLHF. The rearrangement joins TRBV4-1 to TRBJ1-6, with no clear D. CDR3 size: 17 residues. V shed 0 bases and J shed 2 bases, with 11 bases lying between them. Germline CDR1 and CDR2: MGHRA and YSYEKL.

A few counts support this clone. The gene calls are TRBV29-1 and TRBJ2-7; a possible D gene is TRBD2 (7 bases). The V end lost 6 bases, the J end lost 5 bases, and 20 bases lay between the germline ends. CDR1 is SQVTM and CDR2 is ANQGSEA in the germline V gene. The CDR3 runs to 14 residues. This chain's CDR3 is CSVVVGGPSHEQYF. The CDR3 DNA sequence: TGCAGCGTGGTCGTCGGGGGGCCCTCTCACGAGCAGTACTTC.

The V call is TRBV5-1, the J call TRBJ1-1, with D perhaps TRBD1 (6 bases). V lost 4 bases and J lost 4, with 14 bases in between. Germline CDR1 reads SGHRS; CDR2 reads YFSETQ. The length of the CDR3 is 14 residues. CDR3 amino acids: CASSGGGAGTEAFF. CDR3 coding DNA: TGCGCCAGCAGCGGCGGGGGCGCGGGCACTGAAGCTTTCTTT.

This clone was found a few times. DNA for the CDR3: TGTGCCAGCAGCAGGCAACAGGGTGGCAATCAGCCCCAGCATTTT. Translation gives CASSRQQGGNQPQHF. V usage is TRBV27 and J usage is TRBJ1-5; TRBD1 is a possible D gene (6 bases). CDR1 is MNHEY and CDR2 is SMNVEV in the germline V gene (reference sequence). Trimming took 6 bases from V and 2 from J, leaving 14 bases between them. This CDR3 contains 15 residues.

The chain has TRBV5-1 and TRBJ2-3; a possible D gene is TRBD2 (5 bases). The V gene's germline CDR1 is SGHRS and CDR2 YFSETQ. CDR3 length equals 12 residues. V lost 2 bases and J 10 bases, leaving 11 bases between the germline ends. The CDR3 DNA is TGCGCCAGCAGCTTTCACACAGCGGCGCAGTATTTT. This sequence encodes CASSFHTAAQYF.

This clone showed up just a few times. The chain couples TRBV5-4 to TRBJ1-2, with D hard to call. With 3 bases removed from V and 2 bases from J, the gap between germline ends came to 5 bases. Germline loops: CDR1 SGHNT, CDR2 YYREEE (reference sequence). The CDR3 has 12 residues. CDR3 bases: TGTGCCAGCAGCTCCGGGAACTATGGCTACACCTTC. This sequence encodes CASSSGNYGYTF.

This sequence joins TRBV25-1 and TRBJ2-1; TRBD2 matches 10 bases. CDR1 and CDR2 (germline): MGHDK, SYGVNS. Trimming removed 3 bases from V and 7 bases from J; junction bases left unmatched: 9. The CDR3 extends over 16 amino acids. CDR3 region: CASSDLAGGAYNEQFF. The CDR3 DNA follows: TGTGCCAGCAGTGATTTAGCGGGAGGAGCTTATAATGAGCAGTTCTTC.

This chain uses TRBV4-1 with TRBJ2-5; 8 bases line up with TRBD2. Germline trimming cut 3 bases from V and 4 bases from J; bases unmatched to any gene: 10. The germline V gene has CDR1 MGHRA and CDR2 YSYEKL. The CDR3 spans 16 residues. CDR3 region: CASSQVIAGGGETQYF. CDR3 nucleotide sequence: TGCGCCAGCAGCCAGGTCATTGCGGGAGGCGGAGAGACCCAGTACTTC.

This clone was counted a few times. This chain uses TRBV29-1 with TRBJ1-2, with D possibly TRBD1 on 6 matching bases. The V end lost 4 bases, the J end lost 2 bases, and 17 bases lay between the germline ends. Germline loops: CDR1 SQVTM, CDR2 ANQGSEA. This CDR3 is 15 amino acids long. The CDR3 nucleotides read TGCAGCGTTGCGTCCGAGGGGGGCCCCAACTATGGCTACACCTTC. Amino acids: CSVASEGGPNYGYTF.

This chain connects TRBV14 to TRBJ2-3; no clear D. Trimming cost V 2 bases and J 3 bases, with 9 bases left between them. CDR1 is SGHDN and CDR2 is FVKESK in the germline V gene. The CDR3 runs 14 residues. CDR3 amino acids: CASSQYSRTDTQYF. DNA for the CDR3: TGTGCCAGCAGCCAATACAGCAGGACAGATACGCAGTATTTT.

This chain links TRBV27 with TRBJ2-1; D is perhaps TRBD1 (6 bases). The germline V gene encodes CDR1 MNHEY and CDR2 SMNVEV (reference sequence). CDR3 length: 16 amino acids. Between the trimmed V and J ends, which lost 8 bases and 4 bases, there was a span of 21 bases. CDR3 protein: CASGSRTEILYNEQFF. The CDR3, as DNA: TGTGCCAGCGGCTCCCGGACAGAAATCTTATACAATGAGCAGTTCTTC.

This clone was counted ten times or more. V and J are TRBV7-9 and TRBJ1-4; 7 positions agree with TRBD1. With 4 bases clipped from V and 10 bases from J, the junction kept 12 bases outside the gene matches. The germline CDR1 and CDR2 sequences are SEHNR and FQNEAQ (reference sequence). The CDR3 covers 15 residues. CDR3 bases: TGTGCCAGCAGCTACCGGGACAGTGGGACCGGAAAACTGTTTTTT. Amino acids: CASSYRDSGTGKLFF. Full variable domain (remainder filled in from reference TRBV7-9 and TRBJ1-4): DTGVSQNPRHKITKRGQNVTFRCDPISEHNRLYWYRQTLGQGPEFLTYFQNEAQLEKSRLLSDRFSAERPKGSFSTLEIQRTEQGDSAMYLCASSYRDSGTGKLFFGSGTQLSVL.

The rearrangement links TRBV6-6 to TRBJ2-5; D unresolved. The end of the DNA fits TRBJ2-7 better, so the J call may be wrong. The CDR3 has 10 residues. Germline V gives CDR1 MNHNY, CDR2 SVGAGI (reference sequence). CDR3 in amino acids: CASRTDEQYF. CDR3 nucleotides: TGTGCCAGCCGGACGGACGAGCAGTACTTC.

The CDR3 nucleotides are TGTGCCAGCAGTGAACTAGCGGGAGGTTCCTACAATGAGCAGTTCTTC. It codes for CASSELAGGSYNEQFF. The chain links TRBV6-1 to TRBJ2-1; 11 bases are a match to TRBD2. V lost 2 bases, J lost 1 base, and 1 base stayed unmatched. Germline-derived CDR1 and CDR2 are MNHNS and SASEGT. This CDR3 region has 16 residues.

V is TRBV29-1 and J is TRBJ1-1, with no clear D. Between the trimmed V and J ends, which lost 7 bases and 1 base, there was a span of 10 bases. Germline V gene sequence: CDR1 SQVTM, CDR2 ANQGSEA. This CDR3 is 12 amino acids long. CDR3 coding DNA: TGCAGCGGGGGTCGAGGGAACACTGAAGCTTTCTTT. Amino acid sequence: CSGGRGNTEAFF.

The chain carries TRBV5-1 and TRBJ2-2; 11 bases align to TRBD1. Germline values: CDR1 SGHRS, CDR2 YFSETQ. CDR3 size: 16 residues. V gave up 3 bases and J gave up 4 bases; unmatched junction bases: 5. CDR3 DNA sequence: TGCGCCAGCAGCTCGAACGGACAGGGGGCCACCGGGGAGCTGTTTTTT. Its protein is CASSSNGQGATGELFF.

V usage is TRBV7-7 and J usage is TRBJ2-1, with 8 nucleotides matching TRBD1. J lost 14 bases, V lost 1 base, and 10 bases had no gene match. Germline lookup yields CDR1 SSHAT and CDR2 FNYEAQ (reference sequence). The CDR3 consists of 14 residues. CDR3 nucleotides: TGTGCCAGCAGCTTAGTGCAGGGGGCTTTCCCTGAGTTCTTC. Encoded protein: CASSLVQGAFPEFF.